What follows are 8 T cell receptor beta chains derived from one specimen sequenced in a study of blood T cells in healthy people across ages. The second PCR ran about 6 to 12 cycles with a sample-barcoded 5' primer and J-beta primers. TCRdb called the 5' RACE reads again in MiXCR, with one record for every CDR3 protein. The sample holds fewer than 2 million distinct CDR3 sequences, 35% to 50% seen once. Sequenced material: blood. The receptors here all came from a human donor in good health.

This clonotype was picked up a small number of times. The rearrangement links TRBV6-5 to TRBJ2-7, with 7 bases aligning to TRBD1. CDR1 and CDR2 from the germline V gene are MNHEY and SVGAGI. CDR3 size: 15 residues. J gave up 6 bases and V 6 bases, and 14 bases lay outside the gene matches. The CDR3 bases are TGTGCCAGCAGCCCTGGACAGGCCAATCGGGGCGAGCAGTACTTC. Amino acid sequence: CASSPGQANRGEQYF.

The J gene is TRBJ2-7, the V gene TRBV12-3 or TRBV12-4; 9 positions agree with TRBD2. TRBJ2-5 explains the end of the DNA better; the J call may be wrong. This CDR3 has 15 residues. CDR3 protein: CASSLGGGARETQYF. Written as DNA, the CDR3 is TGTGCCAGCAGTTTAGGCGGGGGGGCTCGGGAGACCCAGTACTTC.

The V gene is TRBV10-2, the J gene TRBJ1-5; D gene unclear. Per the germline V gene, CDR1 is WSHSY and CDR2 is SAAADI. The V end lost 6 bases, the J end lost 8 bases, and 17 bases lay between the germline ends. This CDR3 is built from 14 residues. The CDR3 coding sequence is TGCGCCAGCAGACCGGGTCCGTTCCGGGAGCCCCAGCATTTT. Protein product: CASRPGPFREPQHF.

The chain links TRBV28 to TRBJ1-5; maybe TRBD1 (6 bases). Germline assignment: CDR1 MDHEN and CDR2 SYDVKM. V was trimmed by 4 bases and J by 3 bases, leaving 16 bases between them. The CDR3 spans 16 residues. The CDR3 sequence: CASSSMSDRHNQPQHF. For the CDR3, the DNA is TGTGCCAGCAGTTCTATGAGCGACAGGCACAATCAGCCCCAGCATTTT.

This chain uses TRBV5-1 with TRBJ1-1; D remains unclear. The CDR3 extends over 11 amino acids. From germline, CDR1 is SGHRS and CDR2 YFSETQ. V gave up 1 base and J gave up 7 bases, with 5 bases separating them. The CDR3 region is CASSLNGEAFF. The CDR3 DNA sequence: TGCGCCAGCAGCTTGAACGGTGAAGCTTTCTTT.

The chain carries TRBV4-3 and TRBJ2-5; 9 nucleotides agree with TRBD2. Germline V gene sequence: CDR1 LGHNA, CDR2 YSLEER. The CDR3 consists of 15 residues. V lost 5 bases, J lost 5 bases, and 9 bases stayed unmatched. The CDR3, as DNA: TGCGCCAGCAGCACCCGGACTAGCGAGGGTGAGACCCAGTACTTC. It translates to CASSTRTSEGETQYF.

The chain recombines TRBV7-6 with TRBJ2-7; D uncertain. The V and J ends lost 1 base and 2 bases respectively, with 12 bases between them. This CDR3 region has 15 residues. The germline V gene encodes CDR1 SGHVS and CDR2 FNYEAQ. CDR3 residues: CASSLGVGTTYEQYF. DNA for the CDR3: TGTGCCAGCAGCTTAGGAGTGGGCACCACCTACGAGCAGTACTTC.

This chain uses TRBV11-2 with TRBJ2-7, with D unresolved. Germline CDR1 reads SGHAT; CDR2 reads FQNNGV. Trimming took off 1 base at V and 1 base at J, with 11 bases between the two ends. The length of the CDR3 is 15 residues. The CDR3 protein is CASSLGGSTSYEQYF. In nucleotides, the CDR3 is TGTGCCAGCAGCTTAGGAGGATCAACTTCCTACGAGCAGTACTTC.